This T cell receptor (beta chain) was profiled in a study of lymphopenia after photon versus proton radiotherapy. Germline CDR1 reads SGHDT; CDR2 reads YYEEEE. This CDR3 region has 14 residues. Deletions cut 4 bases from V and 9 bases from J, with 16 bases between. Assay used: immunoSEQ multiplex PCR; TCRdb lists only in-frame clones, some missing. This table holds around 64,000 clones, roughly nine tenths found once. Remarks on this clone: The antigen is undetermined.

Study-wide points: After lymphocyte nadir, photon-treated repertoires showed oligoclonal expansion, especially CD8+ Temra. Larger post-nadir TCR diversity loss correlated inversely with survival in deceased patients. Under photons, naive T cells and diversity fell while effector/memory populations rose. Only patients who died were analyzed for survival; proton advantage is unproven.

The TCR sequence derives from a man older than 75 with esophageal cancer. The source was peripheral blood, collected from a patient treated with proton-based radiotherapy. V usage is TRBV5-6 and J usage is TRBJ2-2, with unresolved D. CDR3 bases: TGTGCCAGCAGCCGGACCTTATCCATGAGGGAGCTGTTTTTT. It yields the protein CASSRTLSMRELFF.